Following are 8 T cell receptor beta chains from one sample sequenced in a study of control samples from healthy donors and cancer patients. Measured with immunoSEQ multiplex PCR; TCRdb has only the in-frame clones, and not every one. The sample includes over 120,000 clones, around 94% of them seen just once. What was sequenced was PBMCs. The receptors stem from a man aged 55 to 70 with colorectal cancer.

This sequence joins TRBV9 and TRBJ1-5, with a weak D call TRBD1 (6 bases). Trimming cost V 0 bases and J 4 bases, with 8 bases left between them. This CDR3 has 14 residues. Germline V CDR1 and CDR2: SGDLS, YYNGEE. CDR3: CASSVGTANQPQHF. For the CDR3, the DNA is TGTGCCAGCAGCGTAGGGACAGCTAATCAGCCCCAGCATTTT.

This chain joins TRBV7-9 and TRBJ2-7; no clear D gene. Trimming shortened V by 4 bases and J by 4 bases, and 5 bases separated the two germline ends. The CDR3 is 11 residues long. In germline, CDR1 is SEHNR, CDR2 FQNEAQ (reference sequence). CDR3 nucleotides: TGTGCCAGCAGCTCCCTATACGAGCAGTACTTC. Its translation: CASSSLYEQYF.

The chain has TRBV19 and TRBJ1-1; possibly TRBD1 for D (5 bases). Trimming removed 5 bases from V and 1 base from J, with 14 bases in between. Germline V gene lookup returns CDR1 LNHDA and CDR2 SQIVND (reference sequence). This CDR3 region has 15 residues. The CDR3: CASSQSGTANTEAFF. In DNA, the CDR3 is TGTGCCAGTAGTCAATCCGGGACGGCGAACACTGAAGCTTTCTTT.

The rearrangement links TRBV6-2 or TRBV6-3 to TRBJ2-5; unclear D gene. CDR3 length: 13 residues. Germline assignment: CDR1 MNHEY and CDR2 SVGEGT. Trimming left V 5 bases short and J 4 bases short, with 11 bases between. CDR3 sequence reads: CASSIGPTETQYF. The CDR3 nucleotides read TGTGCCAGCAGTATCGGGCCGACAGAGACCCAGTACTTC.

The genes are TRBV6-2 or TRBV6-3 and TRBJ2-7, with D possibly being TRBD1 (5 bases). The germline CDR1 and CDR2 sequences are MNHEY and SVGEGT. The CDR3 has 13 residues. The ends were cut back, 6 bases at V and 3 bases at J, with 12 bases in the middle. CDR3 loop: CASSREALYEQYF. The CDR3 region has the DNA TGTGCCAGCAGCAGGGAAGCGCTCTACGAGCAGTACTTC.

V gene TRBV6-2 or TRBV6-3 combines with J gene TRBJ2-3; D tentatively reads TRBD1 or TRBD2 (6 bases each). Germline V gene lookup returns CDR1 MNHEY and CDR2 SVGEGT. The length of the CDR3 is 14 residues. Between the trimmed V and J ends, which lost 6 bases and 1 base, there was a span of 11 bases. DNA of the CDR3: TGTGCCAGCAGCACTGGGGGGCGCACAGATACGCAGTATTTT. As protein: CASSTGGRTDTQYF.

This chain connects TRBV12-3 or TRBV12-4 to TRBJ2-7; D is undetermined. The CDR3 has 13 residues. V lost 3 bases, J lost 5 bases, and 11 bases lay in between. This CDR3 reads CASSLMGMNEQYF. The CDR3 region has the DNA TGTGCCAGCAGTTTGATGGGGATGAACGAGCAGTACTTC.

This CDR3 is CASSPGDPSGPYEQYF. DNA of the CDR3: TGCGCCAGCAGCCCTGGGGACCCTAGCGGACCCTACGAGCAGTACTTC. The gene calls are TRBV4-1 and TRBJ2-7, with TRBD2 matching 7 bases. V dropped 4 bases and J dropped 2; count of bases not matched to a gene: 11. CDR1 is MGHRA, CDR2 YSYEKL, per germline. This CDR3 comprises 16 residues.